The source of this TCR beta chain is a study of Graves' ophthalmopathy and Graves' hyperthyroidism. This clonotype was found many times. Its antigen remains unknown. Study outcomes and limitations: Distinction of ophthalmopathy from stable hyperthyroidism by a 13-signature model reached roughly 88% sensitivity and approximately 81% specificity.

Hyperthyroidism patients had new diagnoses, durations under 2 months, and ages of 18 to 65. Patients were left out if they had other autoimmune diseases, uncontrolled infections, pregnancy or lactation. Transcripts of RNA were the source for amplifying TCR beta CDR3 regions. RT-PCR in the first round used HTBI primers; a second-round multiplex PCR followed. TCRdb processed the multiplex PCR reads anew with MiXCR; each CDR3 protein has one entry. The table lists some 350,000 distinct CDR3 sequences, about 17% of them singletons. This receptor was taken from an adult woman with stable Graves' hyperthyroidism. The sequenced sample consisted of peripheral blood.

The CDR3 nucleotides are TGTGCCAGCAGTTTACACAGGCGCCGGAGCAATCAGCCCCAGCATTTT. This translates into CASSLHRRRSNQPQHF. The chain recombines TRBV12-3 or TRBV12-4 with TRBJ1-5, with D possibly being TRBD1 (5 bases). V lost 2 bases, J lost 1 base, and 12 bases lay in between. The CDR3 sequence is 16 residues long.